Detailed here is one TCR beta chain. The antigen is not known. J lost 1 base, V lost 4 bases, and 4 bases had no gene match. The germline CDR1 and CDR2 sequences are LNHDA and SQIVND (reference sequence). The CDR3 is made up of 15 amino acids. The data belong to a study of T cell responses to AZD1222 COVID-19 vaccine. Repertoires were generated with immunoSEQ multiplex PCR, while TCRdb's copy carries only in-frame clones and drops some. There are approximately 170,000 clones in the sample; approximately 94% occur only once, and approximately 4.8% lies in the top ten. Whole-study results and caveats: The peak T cell response came first, and repertoires were sampled only after it.

The sequencing used peripheral blood, collected 28 days after the second AZD1222 dose. The chain uses TRBV19 and TRBJ2-3; 8 nucleotides match TRBD2. The TCR originated in an adult who received the AZD1222 COVID-19 vaccine. The DNA for the CDR3 is TGTGCCAGTAGTAGAGGAGCGGGAGGCACAGATACGCAGTATTTT. As protein: CASSRGAGGTDTQYF.